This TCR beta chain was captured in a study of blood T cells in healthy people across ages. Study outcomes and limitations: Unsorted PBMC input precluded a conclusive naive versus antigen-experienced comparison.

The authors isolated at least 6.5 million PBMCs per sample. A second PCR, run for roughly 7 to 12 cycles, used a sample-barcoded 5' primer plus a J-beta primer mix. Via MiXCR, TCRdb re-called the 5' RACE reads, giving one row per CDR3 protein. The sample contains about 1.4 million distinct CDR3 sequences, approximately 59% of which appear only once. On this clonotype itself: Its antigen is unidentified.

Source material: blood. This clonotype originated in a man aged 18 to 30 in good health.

The DNA for the CDR3 is TGCAGCGCCATGACAACTTACTACGAGCAGTACTTC. It codes for CSAMTTYYEQYF. V is TRBV29-1 and J is TRBJ2-7; no clear D. The CDR3 length is 12 residues. Germline V gene sequence: CDR1 SQVTM, CDR2 ANQGSEA. Trimming stripped 7 bases from V and 3 bases from J, with 13 bases between.